The text below deals with one T cell receptor (beta chain). This entry belongs to a study of blood T cell repertoires in COVID-19. For the study at large: Some COVID-19 samples were acute and others convalescent; all came from the United States, Italy and Spain. T cells, B-cell-depleted T cells, or PBMCs provided the cDNA or gDNA that served as material.

Only in-frame clones appear in the TCRdb table, and some are missing; sequencing was by immunoSEQ multiplex PCR. The table shows 150,000 to 200,000 clones, with 80% to 85% occurring only once. The CDR3 has 12 amino acids. CDR1 and CDR2 (germline): MNHEY, SVGAGI. J gave up 4 bases and V 8 bases, and 4 bases lay outside the gene matches. The origin of this receptor is a woman of 80 years or more with active or convalescent COVID-19. The specimen was peripheral blood. The chain employs TRBV6-5 and TRBJ2-7, with 8 bases matching TRBD1. The CDR3 protein is CASQGALYEQYF. In DNA form, the CDR3 reads TGTGCCAGCCAGGGGGCGCTTTACGAGCAGTACTTC.